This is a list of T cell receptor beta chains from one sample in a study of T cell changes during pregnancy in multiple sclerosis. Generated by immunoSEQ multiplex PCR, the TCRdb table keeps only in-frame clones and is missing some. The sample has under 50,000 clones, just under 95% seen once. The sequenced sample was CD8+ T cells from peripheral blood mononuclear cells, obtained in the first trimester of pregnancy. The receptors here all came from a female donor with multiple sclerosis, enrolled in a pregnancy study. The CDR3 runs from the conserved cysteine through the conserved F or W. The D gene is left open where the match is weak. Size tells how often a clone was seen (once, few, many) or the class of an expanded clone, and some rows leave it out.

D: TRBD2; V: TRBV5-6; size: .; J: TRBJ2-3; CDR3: CASSRSILGLPSTDTQYF; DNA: TGTGCCAGCAGCCGCTCGATATTGGGACTACCCAGCACAGATACGCAGTATTTT
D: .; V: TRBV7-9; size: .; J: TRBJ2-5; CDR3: CASSLEPSLSSETQYF; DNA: TGTGCCAGCAGCTTAGAGCCTAGCCTCAGTTCCGAGACCCAGTACTTC
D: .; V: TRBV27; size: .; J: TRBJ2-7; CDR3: CASSLLGRDLAGATPYEQYF; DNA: TGTGCCAGCAGTTTACTTGGTAGGGACTTGGCAGGAGCGACTCCCTACGAGCAGTACTTC
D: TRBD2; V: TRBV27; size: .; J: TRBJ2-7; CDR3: CASSREGSYEQYF; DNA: TGTGCCAGCTCGAGGGAGGGCTCCTACGAGCAGTACTTC
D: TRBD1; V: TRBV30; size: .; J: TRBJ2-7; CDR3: CAWAGQGYEQYF; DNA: TGTGCCTGGGCCGGACAGGGCTACGAGCAGTACTTC
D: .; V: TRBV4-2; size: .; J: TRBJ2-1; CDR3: CASSQTSGGHEQFF; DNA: TGTGCCAGCAGCCAAACCTCCGGGGGGCATGAGCAGTTCTTC
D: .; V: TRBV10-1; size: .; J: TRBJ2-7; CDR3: CARHRELHRREQYF; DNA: TGCGCCAGGCACAGGGAGCTTCATCGCAGGGAGCAGTACTTC
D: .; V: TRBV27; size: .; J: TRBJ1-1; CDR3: CASSFVKNTEAFF; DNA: TGTGCCAGCAGTTTCGTTAAGAACACTGAAGCTTTCTTT
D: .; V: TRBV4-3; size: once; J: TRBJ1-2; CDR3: CASSQEGGAQGYTF; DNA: TGCGCCAGCAGCCAAGAGGGAGGGGCTCAGGGCTACACCTTC
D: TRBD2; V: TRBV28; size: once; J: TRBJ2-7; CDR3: CASSSATSGVLEQYF; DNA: TGTGCCAGCAGTTCCGCGACTAGCGGGGTTCTGGAGCAGTACTTC
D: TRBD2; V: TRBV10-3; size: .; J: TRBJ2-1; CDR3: CAISSGTSGYEQFF; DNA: TGTGCCATCAGTTCCGGGACTAGTGGGTATGAGCAGTTCTTC
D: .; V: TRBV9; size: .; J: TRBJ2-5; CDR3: CASSADNLVSQETQYF; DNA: TGTGCCAGCAGCGCCGATAATTTAGTGAGCCAAGAGACCCAGTACTTC
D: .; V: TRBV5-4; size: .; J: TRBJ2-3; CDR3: CASRDPQGTDTQYF; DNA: TGTGCCAGCAGAGACCCGCAGGGCACAGATACGCAGTATTTT
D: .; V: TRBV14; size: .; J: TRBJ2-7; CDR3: CASSPPQGGLGEQYF; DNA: TGTGCCAGCAGCCCCCCCCAGGGAGGTTTGGGCGAGCAGTACTTC
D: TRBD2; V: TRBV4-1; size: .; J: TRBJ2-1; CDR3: CASSRASGGSYNEQFF; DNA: TGCGCCAGCAGCCGCGCTAGCGGGGGTTCCTACAATGAGCAGTTCTTC
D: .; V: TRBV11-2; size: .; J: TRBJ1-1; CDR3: CASSGMGQAFF; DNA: TGTGCCAGCAGCGGTATGGGGCAAGCTTTCTTT
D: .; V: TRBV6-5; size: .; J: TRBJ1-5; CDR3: CASSYDVGGGNQPQHF; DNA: TGTGCCAGCAGTTATGATGTCGGGGGTGGGAATCAGCCCCAGCATTTT
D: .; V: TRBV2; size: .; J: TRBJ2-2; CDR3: CASTGAGATGELFF; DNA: TGTGCCAGCACAGGGGCAGGGGCCACCGGGGAGCTGTTTTTT
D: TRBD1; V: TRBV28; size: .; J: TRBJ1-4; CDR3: CASSLQQGQGDEKLFF; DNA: TGTGCCAGCAGTTTACAACAGGGACAGGGTGATGAAAAACTGTTTTTT
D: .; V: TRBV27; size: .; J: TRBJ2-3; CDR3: CASSLEGRPSTDTQYF; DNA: TGTGCCAGCAGTTTAGAGGGCAGGCCGAGCACAGATACGCAGTATTTT